A single T cell receptor beta chain is shown here with its context. Its antigen is unidentified. This specimen comes from a study of radiotherapy plus CTLA-4 blockade in lung cancer. Study information: Across the patients, objective responses occurred in about 19%, and disease control in 30% to 40%.

Generated by immunoSEQ multiplex PCR, the TCRdb table keeps only in-frame clones and is missing some. The sample has fewer than 50,000 clones; 50% to 70% are singletons. The germline CDR1 and CDR2 sequences are MNHEY and SMNVEV (reference sequence). The CDR3 runs to 13 residues. Trimming stripped 3 bases from V and 4 bases from J, with 7 bases between. Points from the study as a whole: In blood, TCR clones derived from the tumor expanded after radiotherapy plus ipilimumab. Among reported predictors of response, early blood T cell clone dynamics with interferon-beta performed best.

The receptor was derived from a human donor with non-small cell lung cancer who had a partial response to radiotherapy plus ipilimumab. The chain employs TRBV27 and TRBJ2-1; no firm D call. This sample comprised peripheral blood, obtained from a patient treated with radiotherapy plus ipilimumab. CDR3 in DNA: TGTGCCAGCAGTTTTGGAGTGTACAATGAGCAGTTCTTC. The encoded protein is CASSFGVYNEQFF.